Each of the 13 T cell receptor beta chains below was sequenced from the same sample in a study of cytomegalovirus exposure and HLA in healthy donors. In the PCR, 60 Vbeta and 13 Jbeta primers were used. Sequencing was performed with immunoSEQ multiplex PCR; in TCRdb, only in-frame clones are kept and a portion is missing. The data contain some 170,000 clones, approximately 80% of them singletons. Sequencing was performed on PBMCs. These receptors came from a man aged 40-49 years in good health and CMV-seronegative.

The chain recombines TRBV18 with TRBJ1-6; D not resolved. Germline V CDR1 and CDR2: KGHSH, LQKENI. Trimming pared 6 bases from V and 0 bases from J, leaving 6 bases between. The CDR3 runs to 14 residues. The CDR3 spells CASSPSSYNSPLHF. The CDR3 bases are TGTGCCAGCTCTCCCAGCTCCTATAATTCACCCCTCCACTTT.

The CDR3: CASSGGVPSPLHF. CDR3 DNA: TGTGCCAGCAGTGGGGGGGTCCCTTCACCCCTCCACTTT. V and J are TRBV6-5 and TRBJ1-6; tentative D call: TRBD1 (5 bases). This CDR3 is 13 amino acids long. With 5 bases removed from V and 9 bases from J, the gap between germline ends came to 11 bases. Germline-derived CDR1 and CDR2 are MNHEY and SVGAGI.

This chain uses TRBV5-6 with TRBJ1-3; D is unresolved. The CDR3 totals 17 residues. Germline CDR1 is SGHDT and CDR2 is YYEEEE. V was pared by 0 bases and J by 3 bases, with 16 bases between. The CDR3 DNA sequence: TGTGCCAGCAGCTTGGGCCCGGCGTGGAGGGTTGGAAACACCATATATTTT. The encoded protein is CASSLGPAWRVGNTIYF.

The chain's CDR3 is CASSDPDRGKNIQYF. The CDR3 DNA sequence: TGCGCCAGCAGTGATCCCGACAGGGGGAAAAACATTCAGTACTTC. V is TRBV10-1 and J is TRBJ2-4, with 9 bases matching TRBD1. V shed 3 bases and J 4 bases; nucleotides not matched to a gene: 4. The CDR3 sequence is 15 residues long. Germline lookup yields CDR1 WNHNN and CDR2 SYGVQD (reference sequence).

J is TRBJ1-2 and V is TRBV5-6; the D is unclear. The germline V gene has CDR1 SGHDT and CDR2 YYEEEE. This CDR3 has 15 amino acids. V lost 1 base, J lost 5 bases, and 15 bases lay in between. CDR3 protein: CASSLYTGREYGYTF. The CDR3 DNA reads as TGTGCCAGCAGCTTGTATACGGGGAGGGAGTATGGCTACACCTTC. Variable domain in full (rest from reference TRBV5-6 and TRBJ1-2): DAGVTQSPTHLIKTRGQQVTLRCSPKSGHDTVSWYQQALGQGPQFIFQYYEEEERQRGNFPDRFSGHQFPNYSSELNVNALLLGDSALYLCASSLYTGREYGYTFGSGTRLTVV.

The J gene is TRBJ2-7, the V gene TRBV29-1; D possibly corresponds to TRBD1 (6 bases). V lost 1 base, J lost 2 bases, and 12 bases lay in between. Germline lookup yields CDR1 SQVTM and CDR2 ANQGSEA. The CDR3 is 14 residues long. CDR3 protein: CSVEGERTAYEQYF. The DNA of the CDR3 is TGCAGCGTTGAAGGGGAGAGGACAGCCTACGAGCAGTACTTC.

J is TRBJ2-2 and V is TRBV5-6; 8 bases match TRBD1. The CDR3 length is 16 residues. Germline lookup yields CDR1 SGHDT and CDR2 YYEEEE. V dropped 3 bases and J dropped 7; count of bases not matched to a gene: 11. This CDR3 reads CASSWVKTGVNGELFF. As DNA, the CDR3 is TGTGCCAGCAGCTGGGTGAAGACAGGGGTAAACGGGGAGCTGTTTTTT.

This chain's CDR3 is CASSLAGGSYNEQFF. In nucleotides, the CDR3 is TGTGCCAGCAGTTTAGCGGGGGGCTCCTACAATGAGCAGTTCTTC. This rearrangement joins TRBV27 to TRBJ2-1; TRBD2 aligns across 8 bases. Germline-derived CDR1 and CDR2 are MNHEY and SMNVEV (reference sequence). With 2 bases clipped from V and 0 bases from J, the junction kept 0 bases outside the gene matches. The CDR3 totals 15 residues.

The chain couples TRBV5-1 to TRBJ2-2; 10 bases match TRBD1. The V segment lost 4 bases and the J segment 7 bases; nucleotides outside the gene matches: 10. The CDR3 length is 16 residues. Germline CDR1 reads SGHRS; CDR2 reads YFSETQ. The CDR3 nucleotides are TGCGCCAGCAGCCAAGGGACAGGGGTTTTTGGCGGGGAGCTGTTTTTT. It encodes CASSQGTGVFGGELFF.

The chain has TRBV5-1 and TRBJ2-2, with D maybe TRBD2 (7 bases). This CDR3 comprises 16 residues. The germline V gene encodes CDR1 SGHRS and CDR2 YFSETQ. Trimming stripped 2 bases from V and 4 bases from J, with 15 bases between. CDR3 in DNA: TGCGCCAGCAGCTTCGAGGGGGGGCCGGGCACCGGGGAGCTGTTTTTT. Its translation: CASSFEGGPGTGELFF.

The J gene is TRBJ2-5, the V gene TRBV7-2; D may be TRBD2 (6 bases). Trimming shortened V by 5 bases and J by 7 bases, and 17 bases separated the two germline ends. The CDR3 has 14 amino acids. Germline CDR1 and CDR2: SGHTA and FQGNSA. The CDR3: CASSPTRGSVTQYF. CDR3 in DNA: TGTGCCAGCAGCCCGACTAGAGGATCAGTGACCCAGTACTTC.

J is TRBJ2-1 and V is TRBV7-3; D unclear. Trimming shortened V by 5 bases and J by 10 bases, and 18 bases separated the two germline ends. The CDR3 extends over 14 amino acids. The germline V gene encodes CDR1 SGHTA and CDR2 FQGTGA. For the CDR3, the DNA is TGTGCCAGCAGCCCTGACTCTCCTGGTGGGGAGCAGTTCTTC. This gives the protein CASSPDSPGGEQFF.

The V and J genes are TRBV6-1 and TRBJ1-6, with D possibly TRBD1 on 5 matching bases. Looked up from germline, CDR1 is MNHNS and CDR2 is SASEGT. The germline V and J ends were trimmed by 3 bases and 6 bases, with 9 bases remaining between them. The CDR3 is 14 amino acids. CDR3 protein: CASSDQGSNSPLHF. The CDR3 DNA reads TGTGCCAGCAGTGACCAGGGTTCTAATTCACCCCTCCACTTT.